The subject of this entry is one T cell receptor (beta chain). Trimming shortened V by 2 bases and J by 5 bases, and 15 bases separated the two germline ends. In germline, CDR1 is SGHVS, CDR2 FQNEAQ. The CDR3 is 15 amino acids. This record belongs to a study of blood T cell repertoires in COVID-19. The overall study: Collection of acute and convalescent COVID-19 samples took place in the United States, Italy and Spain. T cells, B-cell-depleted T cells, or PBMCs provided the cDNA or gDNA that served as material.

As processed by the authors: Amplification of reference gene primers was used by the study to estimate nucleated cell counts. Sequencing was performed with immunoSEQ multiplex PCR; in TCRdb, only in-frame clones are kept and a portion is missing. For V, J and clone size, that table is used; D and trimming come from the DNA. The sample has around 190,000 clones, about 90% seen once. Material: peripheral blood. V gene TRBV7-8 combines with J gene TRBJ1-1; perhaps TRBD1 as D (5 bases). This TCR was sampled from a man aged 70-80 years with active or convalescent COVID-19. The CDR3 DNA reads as TGTGCCAGCAGCTTACAGGTGTCGCAGGGAACTGAAGCTTTCTTT. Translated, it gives CASSLQVSQGTEAFF.